The 20 T cell receptor beta chains below were found in one sample sequenced in a study of blood T cells in healthy people across ages. Combining a sample-barcoded 5' primer with a J-beta primer mix, a second PCR ran for roughly 7 to 12 cycles. In TCRdb, the 5' RACE reads were re-called with MiXCR into one record per CDR3 protein. Altogether about 640,000 distinct CDR3 sequences are present, roughly 58% being singletons, with the ten largest covering 30% to 45%. The specimen sequenced was blood. The receptors derive from a man in his fifties or sixties in good health.

This clonotype has a handful of counts. The genes are TRBV6-6 and TRBJ2-5, with 7 nucleotides matching TRBD1. J was trimmed by 5 bases and V by 2 bases; bases with no gene match: 5. Germline CDR1 reads MNHNY; CDR2 reads SVGAGI (reference sequence). This CDR3 has 14 residues. CDR3 residues: CASSYGQVRETQYF. DNA of the CDR3: TGTGCCAGCAGTTACGGACAGGTCCGGGAGACCCAGTACTTC.

The chain recombines TRBV27 with TRBJ2-7; a weak D match, TRBD2 (6 bases). Trimming left V 6 bases short and J 2 bases short, with 14 bases between. The CDR3 sequence is 14 residues long. Germline CDR1 reads MNHEY; CDR2 reads SMNVEV (reference sequence). CDR3 protein: CASRRGGPPYEQYF. CDR3 bases: TGTGCCAGCAGAAGAGGAGGGCCCCCCTACGAGCAGTACTTC.

The V and J genes are TRBV20-1 and TRBJ1-6; no clear D. Germline V gives CDR1 DFQATT, CDR2 SNEGSKA (reference sequence). The CDR3 spans 17 residues. Trimming stripped 0 bases from V and 4 bases from J, with 16 bases between. For the CDR3, the DNA is TGCAGTGCTAGAGATCTCAGCCCCGCCCAGTATAATTCACCCCTCCACTTT. Residues: CSARDLSPAQYNSPLHF.

This clonotype has just a few counts. The chain carries TRBV11-2 and TRBJ2-7, with 7 bases lining up with TRBD2. CDR1 SGHAT and CDR2 FQNNGV come from the germline V gene. CDR3 length: 15 amino acids. Germline trimming cut 5 bases from V and 7 bases from J; bases unmatched to any gene: 14. The CDR3 DNA is TGTGCCAGCAGCCCACTGCGCGGGGGTTACAATGAGCAGTACTTC. Amino acids: CASSPLRGGYNEQYF.

This clonotype was counted only a few times. J is TRBJ2-7 and V is TRBV4-1, with D possibly matching TRBD2 (6 bases). The V gene's germline CDR1 is MGHRA and CDR2 YSYEKL. The CDR3 loop spans 20 amino acids. The germline V and J ends were trimmed by 0 bases and 3 bases, with 27 bases remaining between them. The CDR3 DNA is TGCGCCAGCAGCCAAGATTTGTGGAGGGAAAAAGGACACTATGGCTACGAGCAGTACTTC. Its protein is CASSQDLWREKGHYGYEQYF.

This sequence joins TRBV7-2 and TRBJ2-5; 11 bases line up with TRBD2. Trimming took 4 bases from V and 5 from J; bases not matched to a gene: 6. The CDR3 contains 15 residues. Germline V gives CDR1 SGHTA, CDR2 FQGNSA. In DNA form, the CDR3 reads TGTGCCAGCAGCTCGACTAGCGGGGCGGTGGAGACCCAGTACTTC. Translation gives CASSSTSGAVETQYF.

The chain uses TRBV5-1 and TRBJ2-2, with D uncertain. Germline values: CDR1 SGHRS, CDR2 YFSETQ. The CDR3 is 15 amino acids. Deletions cut 1 base from V and 4 bases from J, with 11 bases between. CDR3 region: CASSLSTIFTGELFF. The CDR3 DNA follows: TGCGCCAGCAGCTTGAGCACCATATTCACCGGGGAGCTGTTTTTT.

The chain joins TRBV29-1 to TRBJ2-7; D gene unclear. The CDR3 is made up of 13 amino acids. The germline CDR1 and CDR2 sequences are SQVTM and ANQGSEA. The V end was cut by 1 base, the J end by 7 bases, with 14 bases between. CDR3 region: CSVEAARANEQYF. CDR3 nucleotides: TGCAGCGTTGAAGCCGCCAGAGCAAATGAGCAGTACTTC.

The chain recombines TRBV5-5 with TRBJ1-1, with no clear D. The germline V gene has CDR1 SGHKS and CDR2 YYEKEE (reference sequence). The V gene lost 4 bases and the J gene lost 0 bases, with 10 bases spanning the gap. The CDR3 has 14 residues. The CDR3 DNA follows: TGTGCCAGCAGCGGTTTCAGCCTGAACACTGAAGCTTTCTTT. This sequence encodes CASSGFSLNTEAFF. Filled out from reference TRBV5-5 and TRBJ1-1, the complete variable domain reads DAGVTQSPTHLIKTRGQQVTLRCSPISGHKSVSWYQQVLGQGPQFIFQYYEKEERGRGNFPDRFSARQFPNYSSELNVNALLLGDSALYLCASSGFSLNTEAFFGQGTRLTVV.

This chain uses TRBV7-2 with TRBJ2-5; 12 bases are a match to TRBD2. Trimming cost V 5 bases and J 7 bases; bases outside gene matches: 8. Germline CDR1 reads SGHTA; CDR2 reads FQGNSA. The CDR3 consists of 15 residues. The CDR3 coding sequence is TGTGCCAGCAGCATCAGACTAGCGGGGGACGCGACCCAGTACTTC. Amino acids: CASSIRLAGDATQYF.

The rearrangement links TRBV6-2 or TRBV6-3 to TRBJ2-5, with a weak D call TRBD1 (6 bases). The CDR3 loop spans 13 amino acids. Germline V gene sequence: CDR1 MNHEY, CDR2 SVGEGT. Deletions cut 6 bases from V and 2 bases from J, with 10 bases between. CDR3 amino acids: CASRPTGQETQYF. DNA of the CDR3: TGTGCCAGCAGGCCTACAGGGCAAGAGACCCAGTACTTC.

J is TRBJ2-3 and V is TRBV5-1, with a possible D match to TRBD2 (5 bases). CDR3 length: 16 residues. Trimming pared 0 bases from V and 1 base from J, leaving 12 bases between. Germline CDR1 SGHRS, CDR2 YFSETQ. The CDR3 region has the DNA TGCGCCAGCAGCTTGGGACGGGGAGAACGCACAGATACGCAGTATTTT. The encoded protein is CASSLGRGERTDTQYF.

The chain joins TRBV4-2 to TRBJ2-7, with 9 bases lining up with TRBD1. This CDR3 is 15 amino acids long. CDR1 is LGHNA and CDR2 is YNFKEQ in the germline V gene. V gave up 3 bases and J gave up 1 base; unmatched junction bases: 4. CDR3 residues: CASSQGQGASYEQYF. In nucleotides, the CDR3 is TGTGCCAGCAGCCAGGGACAGGGTGCTTCCTACGAGCAGTACTTC.

This clonotype was counted only a few times. This sequence joins TRBV20-1 and TRBJ2-5, with TRBD1 matching 8 bases. Trimming cost V 0 bases and J 4 bases; bases outside gene matches: 7. This CDR3 has 15 amino acids. Looked up from germline, CDR1 is DFQATT and CDR2 is SNEGSKA (reference sequence). The CDR3 reads CSARDGGRGRETQYF. Written as DNA, the CDR3 is TGCAGTGCTAGAGATGGCGGCAGGGGGCGAGAGACCCAGTACTTC.

The chain combines TRBV21-1 with TRBJ1-2. TRBV21-1 is deemed a pseudogene. The CDR3 sequence is 13 residues long. The CDR3 reads CASSKEGQKGYTF. In DNA form, the CDR3 reads TGTGCCAGCAGCAAAGAAGGGCAGAAGGGCTACACCTTC.

This clonotype was picked up a small number of times. Its ends do not fully match the called genes, so a read error is possible. J is TRBJ1-4 and V is TRBV6-1, with 7 nucleotides matching TRBD1. Germline V lookup: CDR1 MNHNS, CDR2 SASEGT. CDR3 length: 13 amino acids. The CDR3 region has the DNA TGTGCCACCTTGGACAGGAGTAATGAAAAACCGTTTTTT. Protein sequence: CATLDRSNEKPFF.

This clonotype was counted many times. DNA of the CDR3: TGTGCCAGCAGCTCAGGACAGGGTACCTACAATGAGCAGTTCTTC. Translation: CASSSGQGTYNEQFF. V usage is TRBV27 and J usage is TRBJ2-1; TRBD1 matches at 8 bases. V dropped 6 bases and J dropped 2; count of bases not matched to a gene: 6. The V gene's germline CDR1 is MNHEY and CDR2 SMNVEV (reference sequence). The CDR3 runs to 15 residues.

The chain uses TRBV20-1 and TRBJ2-1, with 12 bases identical to TRBD2. J lost 7 bases, V lost 6 bases, and 16 bases had no gene match. This CDR3 has 17 amino acids. The germline gives CDR1 DFQATT, CDR2 SNEGSKA (reference sequence). This CDR3 reads CSAKLAGGLRNLNEQFF. CDR3 in DNA: TGCAGTGCCAAACTAGCGGGGGGCCTCCGAAATTTGAATGAGCAGTTCTTC.

The chain carries TRBV7-9 and TRBJ2-3, with 8 bases lining up with TRBD2. The CDR3 runs 15 residues. CDR1 is SEHNR, CDR2 FQNEAQ, per germline (reference sequence). V was pared by 5 bases and J by 6 bases, with 10 bases of the junction left unmatched. This chain's CDR3 is CASSPTGLVSDTQYF. In DNA form, the CDR3 reads TGTGCCAGCAGCCCTACGGGACTAGTTTCGGATACGCAGTATTTT.

The rearrangement uses TRBV29-1 and TRBJ2-2, with TRBD2 matching 11 bases. With V trimmed by 7 bases and J by 1 base, 11 bases remained unmatched. The germline gives CDR1 SQVTM, CDR2 ANQGSEA. There are 17 residues in the CDR3. The DNA of the CDR3 is TGCAGCGCCCGGGGGCTAGCGGGGGGCATGAACACCGGGGAGCTGTTTTTT. Translation gives CSARGLAGGMNTGELFF.